This note documents a single T cell receptor (beta chain) sequence. The antigen is unknown. Noted treatment: approximately nine-day PBMC culture with coronavirus spike peptide pools or control peptides (ViraFEST assay). The culture of some 2.1 million PBMCs per well included approximately 10 IU/ml IL-2 and around 11 ug/ml peptide pools. The data originate from a study of vaccination and CD4 T cells after COVID-19. The Oncomine TCR Beta short-read assay was applied to DNA of cultured CD4+ T cells. TCRdb re-analysed the PCR reads in MiXCR, keeping a single row per CDR3 protein. Among about 19,000 distinct CDR3 sequences listed, under 30% were seen once. V dropped 0 bases and J dropped 5; count of bases not matched to a gene: 7. CDR1 and CDR2 from the germline V gene are SGHRS and YFSETQ. The CDR3 is made up of 15 amino acids. Findings and caveats of the study: Researchers report that 304 of 307 vaccine-specific clones in convalescent patients proved spike mono-reactive.

The sequenced material came from cultured CD4+ T cells from blood. This receptor was obtained from a human donor with COVID-19. The chain combines TRBV5-1 with TRBJ2-5; 7 bases are shared with TRBD2. The CDR3 sequence is CASSLGSGGAETQYF. CDR3 nucleotides: TGCGCCAGCAGCTTGGGGTCGGGGGGAGCGGAGACCCAGTACTTC.